One and the same sample provided the 2 T cell receptor beta chains below, sequenced in a study of blood T cell repertoires in COVID-19. Data came from immunoSEQ multiplex PCR; TCRdb stores just in-frame clones and leaves some out. The repertoire includes about 200,000 clones, about 93% of them detected once, and about 0.8% sits in the top ten. The sample comprised peripheral blood. Receptors originate from a man between 60 and 75 years old with COVID-19, enrolled during active disease.

The rearrangement links TRBV5-5 to TRBJ2-1, with 8 positions matching TRBD2. This CDR3 is built from 15 residues. The V segment lost 3 bases and the J segment 7 bases; nucleotides outside the gene matches: 9. Germline CDR1 SGHKS, CDR2 YYEKEE (reference sequence). CDR3 DNA sequence: TGTGCCAGCAGCTGGGGCGGGGGGCGCGGGAATGAGCAGTTCTTC. This codes for CASSWGGGRGNEQFF. Based on the CDR3 plus reference TRBV5-5 and TRBJ2-1, the full variable domain is DAGVTQSPTHLIKTRGQQVTLRCSPISGHKSVSWYQQVLGQGPQFIFQYYEKEERGRGNFPDRFSARQFPNYSSELNVNALLLGDSALYLCASSWGGGRGNEQFFGPGTRLTVL.

The chain has TRBV21-1 and TRBJ2-1; the tabulated D call, TRBD2, remains unverified against the DNA. TRBV21-1 is designated a pseudogene. The CDR3 sequence is 22 residues long. The CDR3 sequence is CASSKSKESNHGGTSEHNEQFF. DNA of the CDR3: TGTGCCAGCAGCAAAAGTAAGGAGTCTAACCACGGGGGGACTAGCGAACACAATGAGCAGTTCTTC.